The clone carrying this T cell receptor (beta chain) was recorded at least ten times. Its antigen is undetermined. V shed 5 bases and J 2 bases; nucleotides not matched to a gene: 5. This CDR3 comprises 14 residues. Study-level findings and limits: Tumor-infiltrating Treg TCR alpha and beta sequences overlapped most with tumor naive CD4+ T cells, then blood naive. Tumor memory CD4+ T cell TCR gene usage clustered with blood and lymph node memory CD4+ cells and lymph node naive CD4+ cells. Around 12% of tumor Treg sequences matched naive CD4+ cells.

Adaptor-ligated barcode primers were used to amplify TRBV12-4/TRBJ1-2 clonotypes. TCRdb used MiXCR to reprocess the multiplex PCR reads, holding one entry per CDR3 protein. The data hold around 2,000 distinct CDR3 sequences, with roughly 1.1% observed a single time. Cells sorted as Tregs were CD4+, CD25+ and CD127-/low. The sequencing sample was made of tumor-infiltrating Tregs sorted from the breast tumor. V and J are TRBV12-3 or TRBV12-4 and TRBJ1-2; TRBD1 agrees at 7 bases. The receptor was isolated from a female donor with breast cancer. The CDR3 DNA reads as TGTGCCAGCAGTAGGACGGGACAGAACTATGGCTACACCTTC. The encoded protein is CASSRTGQNYGYTF.